This T cell receptor (beta chain) was recovered during a study of blood T cell repertoires in COVID-19. Study background: Cohort 3 recovered donors had two negative PCRs, clearance, or symptom resolution. Nucleic acid was either cDNA or gDNA, and it came from T cells, B-cell-depleted T cells, or PBMCs.

The germline V and J ends were trimmed by 5 bases and 3 bases, with 20 bases remaining between them. The CDR3 has 17 residues. CDR1 and CDR2 from the germline V gene are LGHNT and FRNRAP. Authors' methods: Reference gene primer amplification yielded estimated nucleated cell counts. Assay used: immunoSEQ multiplex PCR; TCRdb lists only in-frame clones, some missing. The DNA was the basis for D and trimming; V, J and clone size are from that table. The sample includes 200,000 to 250,000 clones, 70% to 90% of them seen just once. Which cohort a participant joined came from the clinical history participants gave.

This sequence was found in a woman aged 45-60 years in a cohort exposed to, infected with or recovered from COVID-19 (not recorded which). The chain carries TRBV12-5 and TRBJ2-1; TRBD1 is a possible D gene (8 bases). The sequencing input was PBMCs or T cells enriched from blood (not recorded which). The CDR3: CASGLPRTGGVYNEQFF. CDR3 in DNA: TGTGCTAGTGGTCTTCCTCGAACAGGGGGGGTCTACAATGAGCAGTTCTTC.